The 29 T cell receptor beta chains listed next were all sequenced from one sample in a study of neurological immune-mediated disorders. Using its own MiXCR run on the 5' RACE reads, TCRdb lists one record per CDR3 protein. The sample has tens of thousands of distinct CDR3 sequences, 2.5% to 3% seen once. The sample taken for sequencing was PBMCs. Receptors originate from a woman younger than 45 with multiple sclerosis.

This clonotype was observed many times. This sequence joins TRBV7-8 and TRBJ1-4, with 7 bases matching TRBD1. The trim removed 8 bases at V and 8 bases at J, leaving 14 bases unmatched. Germline assignment: CDR1 SGHVS and CDR2 FQNEAQ. CDR3 length: 15 amino acids. CDR3 region: CASGRTRGRGEKLFF. CDR3 DNA: TGTGCCAGCGGCCGTACCAGGGGGAGAGGGGAAAAACTGTTTTTT.

With regard to this clonotype: A much larger clone differs by one base, so this may be a read error. Because it lacks the conserved phenylalanine or tryptophan at the end, this CDR3 is likely a read error. The chain uses TRBV7-9 and TRBJ2-5; TRBD2 matches at 11 bases. Trimming cost V 4 bases and J 5 bases; bases outside gene matches: 12. The CDR3 length is 17 residues. Germline V gives CDR1 SEHNR, CDR2 FQNEAQ (reference sequence). CDR3 region: CASSSPPASSGRETQYV. The CDR3 coding sequence is TGTGCCAGCAGCTCGCCCCCCGCTTCTAGCGGGAGGGAGACCCAGTACGTC.

This clonotype came up many times. The V gene is TRBV6-2 or TRBV6-3, the J gene TRBJ2-7, with a possible D match to TRBD2 (5 bases). This CDR3 has 13 residues. Trimming removed 6 bases at V and 6 bases at J, with 15 bases between. CDR1 is MNHEY, CDR2 SVGEGT, per germline. Written as DNA, the CDR3 is TGTGCCAGCAGACCCATCGGGGAGAGCGAGCAGTACTTC. Amino acids: CASRPIGESEQYF.

This clonotype occurred many times. At one end the junction does not follow the germline gene, possibly because of a read error. The chain recombines TRBV7-2 with TRBJ2-5, with 7 bases identical to TRBD1. There are 11 residues in the CDR3. Germline assignment: CDR1 SGHTA and CDR2 FQGNSA. The CDR3 loop reads CASGDSHLRNF. For the CDR3, the DNA is TGTGCCAGCGGGGACAGTCATCTTCGGAACTTC.

This clonotype came up many times. The chain carries TRBV6-5 and TRBJ1-1; no firm D call. Germline CDR1 is MNHEY and CDR2 is SVGAGI. Trimming removed 6 bases at V and 8 bases at J, with 10 bases between. CDR3 size: 11 residues. CDR3 protein: CASSDGGEAFF. As DNA, the CDR3 is TGTGCCAGCAGCGACGGAGGGGAAGCTTTCTTT.

The table lists this clonotype with many counts. The J gene is TRBJ2-7, the V gene TRBV5-1; 7 bases agree with TRBD1. CDR1 is SGHRS and CDR2 is YFSETQ in the germline V gene. The CDR3 spans 16 residues. V lost 1 base and J lost 1; bases outside the gene matches: 8. CDR3 region: CASSLLGQSNSYEQYF. The CDR3 nucleotides read TGCGCCAGCAGCTTGCTGGGACAGTCCAATTCCTACGAGCAGTACTTC.

The DNA of the CDR3 is TGTGCCACAGCGGGAGGGCCCAGCGAGCAGTACTTC. It yields the protein CATAGGPSEQYF. The V call is TRBV19, the J call TRBJ2-7; 10 bases fit TRBD2. V trimming: 10 bases; J trimming: 6 bases; junction bases outside the gene matches: 6. This CDR3 has 12 amino acids. CDR1 is LNHDA and CDR2 is SQIVND in the germline V gene (reference sequence).

This clonotype was picked up many times. This sequence joins TRBV29-1 and TRBJ2-5; 10 bases align to TRBD2. The CDR3 sequence is 16 residues long. In germline, CDR1 is SQVTM, CDR2 ANQGSEA. J gave up 3 bases and V 6 bases, and 13 bases lay outside the gene matches. The CDR3: CSVGQELAGPKETQYF. The CDR3 region has the DNA TGCAGCGTCGGTCAGGAACTAGCGGGACCGAAAGAGACCCAGTACTTC.

This clonotype has a count of ten or more. CDR3 region: CASSTVSYNEQFF. The CDR3 DNA sequence: TGTGCCAGTAGTACAGTTAGCTACAATGAGCAGTTCTTC. This chain links TRBV19 with TRBJ2-1; D is ambiguous. This CDR3 spans 13 amino acids. Germline V CDR1 and CDR2: LNHDA, SQIVND (reference sequence). Trimming stripped 4 bases from V and 3 bases from J, with 7 bases between.

This clonotype was recorded at least ten times. The CDR3 region has the DNA TGTGCCAGCAGTTTTCCCCATGGCGAGAACACTGAAGCTTTCTTT. This codes for CASSFPHGENTEAFF. The rearrangement links TRBV12-3 or TRBV12-4 to TRBJ1-1, with no clear D. This CDR3 is built from 15 residues. The germline V and J ends were trimmed by 3 bases and 1 base, with 12 bases remaining between them.

This clonotype was recorded at least ten times. The chain employs TRBV2 and TRBJ2-5; TRBD1 matches 9 bases. V shed 6 bases, J shed 5 bases, and the junction held 10 bases outside the gene matches. There are 15 residues in the CDR3. In germline, CDR1 is SNHLY, CDR2 FYNNEI. The CDR3 here is CASSPRRTGEETQYF. Here the CDR3 DNA reads TGTGCCAGCAGCCCCAGACGGACAGGGGAGGAGACCCAGTACTTC. Drawing the rest from reference TRBV2 and TRBJ2-5, the complete variable domain is EPEVTQTPSHQVTQMGQEVILRCVPISNHLYFYWYRQILGQKVEFLVSFYNNEISEKSEIFDDQFSVERPDGSNFTLKIRSTKLEDSAMYFCASSPRRTGEETQYFGPGTRLLVL.

This clonotype was detected ten times or more. The V call is TRBV7-9, the J call TRBJ2-3, with 7 bases identical to TRBD2. V lost 3 bases to trimming and J lost 1 base; unmatched junction nucleotides: 7. Germline V CDR1 and CDR2: SEHNR, FQNEAQ (reference sequence). This CDR3 has 16 residues. This chain's CDR3 is CASSFRPGGGTDTQYF. The DNA of the CDR3 is TGTGCCAGCAGCTTTCGACCGGGGGGAGGCACAGATACGCAGTATTTT.

This clonotype came up many times. The chain combines TRBV10-3 with TRBJ2-7; 10 bases line up with TRBD2. The CDR3 runs 14 residues. Trimming cost V 4 bases and J 5 bases; bases outside gene matches: 5. Germline V gene data show CDR1 as ENHRY and CDR2 as SYGVKD. CDR3 DNA sequence: TGTGCCATCAGTGGCCTAGCGGGAGATCACGAGCAGTACTTC. This encodes CAISGLAGDHEQYF.

This clonotype was counted ten times or more. The rearrangement links TRBV18 to TRBJ2-2; 7 bases agree with TRBD1. Per the germline V gene, CDR1 is KGHSH and CDR2 is LQKENI. The CDR3 sequence is 15 residues long. The V segment lost 6 bases and the J segment 0 bases; nucleotides outside the gene matches: 4. The CDR3 sequence is CASSRQGANTGELFF. The CDR3 coding sequence is TGTGCCAGCTCTCGACAGGGCGCGAACACCGGGGAGCTGTTTTTT. Based on the CDR3 plus reference TRBV18 and TRBJ2-2, the full variable domain is NAGVMQNPRHLVRRRGQEARLRCSPMKGHSHVYWYRQLPEEGLKFMVYLQKENIIDESGMPKERFSAEFPKEGPSILRIQQVVRGDSAAYFCASSRQGANTGELFFGEGSRLTVL.

Ten or more counts support this clonotype. The chain carries TRBV6-5 and TRBJ2-5; D is possibly TRBD1 or TRBD2 (6 bases each). Germline V gene data show CDR1 as MNHEY and CDR2 as SVGAGI. This CDR3 is built from 14 residues. Deletions cut 8 bases from V and 5 bases from J, with 18 bases between. The CDR3 is CASSFSEGGETQYF. CDR3 in DNA: TGTGCCAGCTCCTTTAGCGAGGGGGGCGAGACCCAGTACTTC.

Concerning this clonotype itself: A clone one base away is much larger, so this may be a read error. The chain has TRBV28 and TRBJ2-3; D is unclear. Germline V gene sequence: CDR1 MDHEN, CDR2 SYDVKM. The CDR3 loop spans 11 amino acids. This chain's CDR3 is CDSSPRDTQYF. The CDR3 DNA reads TGTGACAGCAGTCCGCGAGATACGCAGTATTTT.

This clonotype was detected ten times or more. The chain links TRBV6-2 or TRBV6-3 to TRBJ2-1; 9 bases are shared with TRBD1. V dropped 5 bases and J dropped 5; count of bases not matched to a gene: 1. This CDR3 has 13 amino acids. The germline V gene has CDR1 MNHEY and CDR2 SVGEGT. In DNA form, the CDR3 reads TGTGCCAGCAGTACAGGGGGCAACAATGAGCAGTTCTTC. This translates into CASSTGGNNEQFF.

In DNA form, the CDR3 reads TGCGCCAGCAGCCGCCTGGGGTCTCCCTCCAACTACAATGAGCAGTTCTTC. It codes for CASSRLGSPSNYNEQFF. This sequence joins TRBV4-1 and TRBJ2-1; D is uncertain. Germline V gene data show CDR1 as MGHRA and CDR2 as YSYEKL. V dropped 4 bases and J dropped 3 bases, with 19 bases sitting between them. This CDR3 has 17 amino acids.

This clonotype was recorded many times. The rearrangement joins TRBV28 to TRBJ1-5; TRBD1 is a possible D gene (5 bases). Trimming left V 6 bases short and J 0 bases short, with 6 bases between. Looked up from germline, CDR1 is MDHEN and CDR2 is SYDVKM. The CDR3 totals 13 residues. CDR3: CASRGDSNQPQHF. For the CDR3, the DNA is TGTGCCAGCAGGGGGGATAGCAATCAGCCCCAGCATTTT.

This clonotype has at least ten counts. The genes are TRBV5-1 and TRBJ2-1; D possibly matches TRBD1 or TRBD2 (5 bases each). Germline CDR1 and CDR2: SGHRS and YFSETQ. This CDR3 has 15 residues. V was cut by 4 bases and J by 0 bases, with 11 bases left in between. The CDR3 DNA follows: TGCGCCAGCAGCCGGGCCGGGACCTCCTACAATGAGCAGTTCTTC. Translation gives CASSRAGTSYNEQFF.

This clonotype was counted at least ten times. This sequence joins TRBV10-2 and TRBJ2-7; possibly TRBD1 for D (6 bases). The CDR3 is 14 amino acids. Germline CDR1 WSHSY, CDR2 SAAADI. Trimming pared 7 bases from V and 5 bases from J, leaving 18 bases between. This chain's CDR3 is CASTGQKGINEQYF. CDR3 coding DNA: TGCGCCAGCACAGGACAGAAAGGAATCAACGAGCAGTACTTC.

This clonotype has a count of ten or more. The gene calls are TRBV9 and TRBJ2-5; D possibly corresponds to TRBD2 (5 bases). The CDR3 has 15 amino acids. V lost 0 bases, J lost 5 bases, and 14 bases lay in between. Germline values: CDR1 SGDLS, CDR2 YYNGEE. CDR3 DNA sequence: TGTGCCAGCAGCGTAGGGGGAGATCCCTGGGAGACCCAGTACTTC. Its protein product is CASSVGGDPWETQYF.

The sample holds many counts of this clonotype. The CDR3 DNA reads as TGTGCCAGCAGCTCGACAGGGGGCGGATTTAATTCACCCCTCCACTTT. Translation: CASSSTGGGFNSPLHF. The chain combines TRBV7-3 with TRBJ1-6; TRBD1 matches at 10 bases. V gave up 4 bases and J gave up 6 bases; unmatched junction bases: 6. This CDR3 has 16 residues. The germline CDR1 and CDR2 sequences are SGHTA and FQGTGA.

Many counts were recorded for this clonotype. V gene TRBV12-3 or TRBV12-4 combines with J gene TRBJ2-5, with TRBD1 identical over 7 bases. The CDR3 runs to 15 residues. V dropped 3 bases and J dropped 2; count of bases not matched to a gene: 6. In DNA, the CDR3 is TGTGCCAGCAGTTTGGTCCCGGGACAGCAAGAGACCCAGTACTTC. Translating it yields CASSLVPGQQETQYF.

This clonotype has a count of ten or more. The chain links TRBV4-2 to TRBJ2-2; 9 bases agree with TRBD2. With V trimmed by 0 bases and J by 7 bases, 15 bases remained unmatched. Germline V gives CDR1 LGHNA, CDR2 YNFKEQ. This CDR3 contains 19 residues. The CDR3 reads CASSQDGASGGRIGGELFF. The CDR3 nucleotides are TGTGCCAGCAGCCAAGATGGAGCGAGCGGGGGGCGGATAGGCGGGGAGCTGTTTTTT.

This clonotype has ten or more counts. The V gene is TRBV7-3, the J gene TRBJ2-1; D possibly matches TRBD1 or TRBD2 (5 bases each). The germline CDR1 and CDR2 sequences are SGHTA and FQGTGA. V was clipped by 4 bases and J by 7 bases, with 14 bases between them. The CDR3 length is 14 residues. The DNA for the CDR3 is TGTGCCAGCAGCTCCGGGACGGGGAGAAATGAGCAGTTCTTC. Encoded protein: CASSSGTGRNEQFF.

This clonotype has at least ten counts. V and J are TRBV21-1 and TRBJ2-7; TRBD1 is taken as the D call from the table, unchecked against the DNA. TRBV21-1 is termed a pseudogene. The length of the CDR3 is 15 residues. The CDR3 is CASGSQPGSSYEQYF. The CDR3 nucleotides read TGTGCCAGCGGGTCCCAGCCAGGGAGCTCCTACGAGCAGTACTTC.

Ten or more counts support this clonotype. The chain links TRBV20-1 to TRBJ2-7, with TRBD2 identical over 14 bases. The V and J ends lost 5 bases and 6 bases, in that order; junction bases with no gene match: 6. The CDR3 is 14 residues long. The germline CDR1 and CDR2 sequences are DFQATT and SNEGSKA (reference sequence). The CDR3 is CSASGTSGRGEQYF. In nucleotides, the CDR3 is TGCAGTGCTTCCGGGACTAGCGGGAGAGGCGAGCAGTACTTC.

The chain joins TRBV11-2 to TRBJ2-1; weak D call: TRBD1 (5 bases). In germline, CDR1 is SGHAT, CDR2 FQNNGV. The ends were cut back, 3 bases at V and 6 bases at J, with 12 bases in the middle. CDR3 length: 14 amino acids. In DNA form, the CDR3 reads TGTGCCAGCAGCTTTTCGTCAGGGCGCAATGAGCAGTTCTTC. Protein: CASSFSSGRNEQFF.